This TCR beta chain appears in the sequencing data of a study of OX40 agonist ivuxolimab in advanced cancers. On the study more broadly: Among those enrolled, mean age was 60 years (range roughly 20 to 85) and 82.7% were male. Three dose-escalation patients had partial responses: one with hepatocellular carcinoma and two with cutaneous melanoma. General observations from the study: Several nonresponders also turned out to have low normalized T-cell clonal expansion.

Clones were sequenced by immunoSEQ multiplex PCR, and TCRdb holds only the in-frame ones, with some missing. Here the sample spans about 50,000 clones, 90% to 95% being singletons. This clone was observed a single time. Its antigen is still unknown. The ends lost 2 bases at V and 3 bases at J; junction bases unmatched: 7. Germline V gene lookup returns CDR1 SGHAT and CDR2 FQNNGV. There are 17 residues in the CDR3. The sample consisted of CD4+ or CD8+ T cells sorted from blood, taken in a trial of the OX40 agonist ivuxolimab. This sequence was found in an adult with an advanced solid tumor such as melanoma, head and neck, liver or kidney cancer. The chain uses TRBV11-2 and TRBJ2-1; 10 nucleotides match TRBD1. The CDR3 region has the DNA TGTGCCAGCAGCTTACGTGGGACAGGGGATTACTACAATGAGCAGTTCTTC. Encoded protein: CASSLRGTGDYYNEQFF.